This T cell receptor (beta chain) was obtained from a study of T cells in Graves' hyperthyroidism and ophthalmopathy. Per the germline V gene, CDR1 is SGHTA and CDR2 is FQGNSA. The CDR3 consists of 15 residues. Trimming took off 1 base at V and 2 bases at J, with 12 bases between the two ends. This clonotype was recorded many times. Used for diagnoses were clinical symptoms, serum thyroxine and TRAb, thyroid ultrasound and orbital computed tomography. Researchers took RNA transcripts and amplified the TCR beta CDR3 regions from them. The HTBI primer set served for first-round RT-PCR of the TCR CDR3. TCRdb itself ran the multiplex PCR reads through MiXCR, one entry per CDR3 protein. In the table there are hundreds of thousands of distinct CDR3 sequences, 14% to 15% of which are singletons.

The specimen sequenced was blood. The source is a woman in her thirties or forties with Graves' ophthalmopathy. V gene TRBV7-2 combines with J gene TRBJ2-7; D possibly matches TRBD1 or TRBD2 (5 bases each). DNA for the CDR3: TGTGCCAGCAGCTTAGTTTCAGGGACCCCCTACGAGCAGTACTTC. Encoded protein: CASSLVSGTPYEQYF.